These 8 T cell receptor beta chains share one sample of origin, sequenced in a study of T-cell memory formation after mild COVID-19. Via MiXCR, TCRdb re-called the 5' RACE reads, giving one row per CDR3 protein. Of about 560,000 distinct CDR3 sequences in the sample, roughly a fifth are singletons; the top ten hold about 8.2%. The sample taken for sequencing was PBMCs or a T cell subset sorted from them (not recorded which). These receptors were collected from an adult woman who had mild COVID-19 (a few samples of this study predate the infection). Cell type and time point are not known.

This chain links TRBV7-8 with TRBJ2-7; maybe TRBD1 (5 bases). V was shortened by 8 bases and J by 6 bases, with 26 bases between the two germline ends. The CDR3 runs to 16 residues. Germline V gene data show CDR1 as SGHVS and CDR2 as FQNEAQ. The CDR3 DNA is TGTGCCAGCCAACCTGGAATCGGACACCAAAATCGCGAGCAGTACTTC. It yields the protein CASQPGIGHQNREQYF. The full variable domain, with the rest looked up from reference TRBV7-8 and TRBJ2-7, is GAGVSQSPRYKVAKRGQDVALRCDPISGHVSLFWYQQALGQGPEFLTYFQNEAQLDKSGLPSDRFFAERPEGSVSTLKIQRTQQEDSAVYLCASQPGIGHQNREQYFGPGTRLTVT.

The CDR3 region is CSVVDRTGFDEQYF. CDR3 DNA sequence: TGCAGCGTTGTAGACCGGACAGGGTTCGACGAGCAGTACTTC. J is TRBJ2-7 and V is TRBV29-1, with 8 bases matching TRBD1. Trimming removed 4 bases from V and 5 bases from J; junction bases left unmatched: 10. Germline CDR1 SQVTM, CDR2 ANQGSEA. The CDR3 sequence is 14 residues long.

This clonotype occurred a few times. The chain employs TRBV30 and TRBJ2-3; D call uncertain. The V gene's germline CDR1 is GTSNPN and CDR2 SVGIG (reference sequence). CDR3 length: 12 amino acids. V was cut by 3 bases and J by 4 bases, with 8 bases left in between. The CDR3 is CAWRGNSDTQYF. The CDR3 DNA follows: TGTGCCTGGAGGGGGAACTCAGATACGCAGTATTTT.

V is TRBV14 and J is TRBJ2-2; 9 bases match TRBD1. Germline CDR1 SGHDN, CDR2 FVKESK. Trimming cost V 5 bases and J 4 bases; bases outside gene matches: 5. There are 15 residues in the CDR3. As DNA, the CDR3 is TGTGCCAGCAGCGGGGGACAGGGCGGCACCGGGGAGCTGTTTTTT. This translates into CASSGGQGGTGELFF.

This clonotype was detected ten times or more. The J gene is TRBJ1-2, the V gene TRBV6-5, with D maybe TRBD1 (5 bases). Per the germline V gene, CDR1 is MNHEY and CDR2 is SVGAGI. V was trimmed by 5 bases and J by 0 bases, leaving 7 bases between them. The CDR3 has 13 residues. CDR3 loop: CASSKTANYGYTF. The CDR3, as DNA: TGTGCCAGCAGTAAGACAGCTAACTATGGCTACACCTTC.

The V call is TRBV9, the J call TRBJ2-7, with 7 bases identical to TRBD2. CDR1 is SGDLS and CDR2 is YYNGEE in the germline V gene. The ends lost 5 bases at V and 2 bases at J; junction bases unmatched: 7. CDR3 size: 14 residues. For the CDR3, the DNA is TGTGCCAGCAGAAAAGGGGAGGGAACCTACGAGCAGTACTTC. Residues: CASRKGEGTYEQYF. Looking up the rest from reference TRBV9 and TRBJ2-7 gives the full variable domain: DSGVTQTPKHLITATGQRVTLRCSPRSGDLSVYWYQQSLDQGLQFLIQYYNGEERAKGNILERFSAQQFPDLHSELNLSSLELGDSALYFCASRKGEGTYEQYFGPGTRLTVT.

This clonotype has at least ten counts. The genes are TRBV7-8 and TRBJ2-3; no clear D gene. Trimming pared 5 bases from V and 1 base from J, leaving 7 bases between. The CDR3 has 13 residues. Germline V CDR1 and CDR2: SGHVS, FQNEAQ. CDR3: CASSPWGTDTQYF. CDR3 nucleotides: TGTGCCAGCAGCCCCTGGGGCACAGATACGCAGTATTTT. The complete variable domain, with remaining parts taken from reference TRBV7-8 and TRBJ2-3, reads GAGVSQSPRYKVAKRGQDVALRCDPISGHVSLFWYQQALGQGPEFLTYFQNEAQLDKSGLPSDRFFAERPEGSVSTLKIQRTQQEDSAVYLCASSPWGTDTQYFGPGTRLTVL.

The chain is built from TRBV29-1 and TRBJ2-1, with D unresolved. CDR1 is SQVTM and CDR2 is ANQGSEA in the germline V gene. With 3 bases removed from V and 11 bases from J, the gap between germline ends came to 17 bases. CDR3 length: 13 amino acids. CDR3 protein: CSVDRASTKKQFF. As DNA, the CDR3 is TGCAGCGTTGATAGAGCCAGCACCAAGAAGCAGTTCTTC.